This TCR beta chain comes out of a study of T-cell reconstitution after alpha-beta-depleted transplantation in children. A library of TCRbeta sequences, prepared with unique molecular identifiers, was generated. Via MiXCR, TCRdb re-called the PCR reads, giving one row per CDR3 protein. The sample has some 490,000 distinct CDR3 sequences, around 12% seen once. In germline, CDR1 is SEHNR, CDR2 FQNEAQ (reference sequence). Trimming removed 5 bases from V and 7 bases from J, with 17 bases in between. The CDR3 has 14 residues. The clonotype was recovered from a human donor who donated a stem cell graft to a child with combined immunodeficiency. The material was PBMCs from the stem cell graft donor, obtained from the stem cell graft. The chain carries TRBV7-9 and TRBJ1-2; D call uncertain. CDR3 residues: CASSPQGSLGGYTF. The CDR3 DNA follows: TGTGCCAGCAGCCCCCAAGGGTCTCTAGGTGGCTACACCTTC.